One sample yielded the 3 T cell receptor beta chains listed below, sequenced in a study of T cell repertoires in cytomegalovirus infection. Their recognized antigens are unknown. One entry per CDR3 protein results from TCRdb running MiXCR on the reads. The data hold about 400,000 distinct CDR3 sequences, with about 35% observed a single time. Material: cultured PBMCs, obtained from culture after CMV antigen stimulation. The receptor set was obtained from a human donor in good health (CMV status not recorded). Some clones in this sample may be carry-over from other donors' samples.

The gene calls are TRBV19 and TRBJ2-2; tentatively, D is TRBD1 or TRBD2 (5 bases each). V was cut by 3 bases and J by 6 bases, with 8 bases left in between. Germline V gene sequence: CDR1 LNHDA, CDR2 SQIVND (reference sequence). The CDR3 runs to 13 residues. The CDR3, as DNA: TGTGCCAGTAGTATTCCGGGGCCCGGGGAGCTGTTTTTT. Its translation is CASSIPGPGELFF.

The V gene is TRBV12-5, the J gene TRBJ2-7, with D possibly called TRBD1 or TRBD2 (5 bases each). The CDR3 totals 16 residues. Germline CDR1 is LGHNT and CDR2 is FRNRAP. V was trimmed by 6 bases and J by 4 bases, leaving 22 bases between them. The CDR3 is CASGSPDWGSKYEQYV. The CDR3 coding sequence is TGTGCTAGTGGCTCCCCAGACTGGGGGAGCAAGTACGAGCAGTACGTC.

This clonotype has only a few counts. The chain is built from TRBV28 and TRBJ2-5; either TRBD1 or TRBD2 may fit D (6 bases each). This CDR3 contains 13 residues. CDR1 and CDR2 (germline): MDHEN, SYDVKM. Trimming took off 3 bases at V and 5 bases at J, with 10 bases between the two ends. The CDR3 region is CASSFGGLETQYF. The CDR3 nucleotides read TGTGCCAGCAGTTTTGGGGGGCTGGAGACCCAGTACTTC.